The 6 T cell receptor beta chains in this list originate from one sample, sequenced in a study of beta chain features in type 1 diabetes. The sequenced template was cDNA made from the entire isolated RNA. Libraries were prepared by immunoSEQ multiplex PCR; TCRdb keeps only in-frame clonotypes and omits some of them. The sample yields 630,000 or so clones, over 12% seen once. The antigens of these receptors remain unknown. Study-wide results and limits: Across all four CD4+ subsets, people with type 1 diabetes showed modestly shorter TCRB CDR3s.

The sample comprised naive CD4+ T cells from blood. These TCRs come from a young man with type 1 diabetes.

The chain couples TRBV7-8 to TRBJ1-5; D is undetermined. The germline V gene has CDR1 SGHVS and CDR2 FQNEAQ. The CDR3 is 15 amino acids. V was cut by 0 bases and J by 2 bases, with 8 bases left in between. The CDR3 DNA reads as TGTGCCAGCAGCTTAGCGTTCCGTGGCAATCAGCCCCAGCATTTT. It translates to CASSLAFRGNQPQHF.

This clone came up a few times. The chain uses TRBV28 and TRBJ2-7, with D perhaps TRBD2 (5 bases). The CDR3 extends over 12 amino acids. Per the germline V gene, CDR1 is MDHEN and CDR2 is SYDVKM. The V and J ends lost 9 bases and 0 bases respectively, with 9 bases between them. The CDR3 coding sequence is TGTGCCAGTGGAGGCAGCTCCTACGAGCAGTACTTC. Its protein is CASGGSSYEQYF.

The J gene is TRBJ1-1, the V gene TRBV30; D is ambiguous. Trimming left V 2 bases short and J 8 bases short, with 9 bases between. Per germline, CDR1 GTSNPN and CDR2 SVGIG (reference sequence). There are 11 residues in the CDR3. CDR3 sequence (DNA): TGTGCCTGGAGTCCTGGACCGGAAGCTTTCTTT. It encodes CAWSPGPEAFF.

V is TRBV4-3 and J is TRBJ2-1, with TRBD2 matching 8 bases. The CDR3 has 14 amino acids. Germline V gene sequence: CDR1 LGHNA, CDR2 YSLEER. V was pared by 4 bases and J by 6 bases, with 5 bases of the junction left unmatched. The CDR3 spells CASSRDGTSNEQFF. Written as DNA, the CDR3 is TGCGCCAGCAGCCGGGACGGGACTAGCAATGAGCAGTTCTTC.

The V and J genes are TRBV30 and TRBJ1-6; 9 bases match TRBD1. The CDR3 spans 13 residues. V shed 5 bases, J shed 10 bases, and the junction held 6 bases outside the gene matches. CDR1 and CDR2 (germline): GTSNPN, SVGIG (reference sequence). CDR3 nucleotides: TGTGCCTGGCAGGACAGGGGAAGGTCACCCCTCCACTTT. Protein: CAWQDRGRSPLHF.

The chain links TRBV30 to TRBJ1-1, with TRBD1 identical over 9 bases. Germline V lookup: CDR1 GTSNPN, CDR2 SVGIG (reference sequence). J lost 3 bases, V lost 3 bases, and 8 bases had no gene match. The CDR3 extends over 15 amino acids. CDR3 nucleotide sequence: TGTGCCTGGAGGACAGGGGGGACCCGTGACACTGAAGCTTTCTTT. Protein sequence: CAWRTGGTRDTEAFF.